Each of the 22 T cell receptor beta chains below was sequenced from the same sample in a study of graft-versus-host responses after intestinal transplantation. Profiling relied on immunoSEQ multiplex PCR, and the TCRdb table lists in-frame clones only, not all of them. The sample records fewer than 100,000 clones, about 82% being singletons. Specimen: PBMCs, collected 255 days after intestinal transplant. The receptors stem from a human patient who received an intestinal transplant, so some T cells may come from the graft donor.

The chain is built from TRBV15 and TRBJ1-5, with D unresolved. V gave up 1 base and J gave up 9 bases, with 13 bases separating them. The germline gives CDR1 LNHNV, CDR2 YYDKDF (reference sequence). The CDR3 contains 14 residues. The CDR3 nucleotides read TGTGCCACCAGCAGAGTTAGTGGGGTTGGGCCCCAGCATTTT. Translated, it gives CATSRVSGVGPQHF.

The J gene is TRBJ1-1, the V gene TRBV25-1, with D tentatively TRBD1 (6 bases). Trimming took 6 bases from V and 6 from J, leaving 20 bases between them. The germline CDR1 and CDR2 sequences are MGHDK and SYGVNS. This CDR3 spans 15 amino acids. The CDR3 loop is CASRGLVNRAAEAFF. CDR3 nucleotides: TGTGCCAGCAGAGGGCTGGTAAACAGGGCGGCTGAAGCTTTCTTT.

The chain is built from TRBV9 and TRBJ1-4, with 10 bases that match TRBD1. V dropped 3 bases and J dropped 0; count of bases not matched to a gene: 14. Germline CDR1 is SGDLS and CDR2 is YYNGEE. The CDR3 loop spans 20 amino acids. This CDR3 is CASSGTGTGALHSTNEKLFF. In DNA, the CDR3 is TGTGCCAGCAGCGGTACTGGGACAGGGGCCCTTCACTCAACTAATGAAAAACTGTTTTTT.

This chain uses TRBV30 with TRBJ2-2; D gene uncertain. The CDR3 is 13 residues long. Germline-derived CDR1 and CDR2 are GTSNPN and SVGIG (reference sequence). The V end lost 0 bases, the J end lost 6 bases, and 8 bases lay between the germline ends. DNA of the CDR3: TGTGCCTGGAGTGTATTGTCGTCCGGGGAGCTGTTTTTT. This codes for CAWSVLSSGELFF.

This chain links TRBV4-1 with TRBJ2-1; possible D gene TRBD2, 6 bases. CDR1 and CDR2 (germline): MGHRA, YSYEKL. There are 16 residues in the CDR3. Trimming stripped 0 bases from V and 4 bases from J, with 13 bases between. CDR3 in amino acids: CASSQDGAGTYNEQFF. The CDR3 nucleotides read TGCGCCAGCAGCCAAGATGGGGCGGGGACGTACAATGAGCAGTTCTTC.

The V and J genes are TRBV18 and TRBJ2-5, with a weak D call TRBD1 (5 bases). V lost 3 bases to trimming and J lost 5 bases, with 7 bases between them. The CDR3 has 12 residues. From germline, CDR1 is KGHSH and CDR2 LQKENI. The CDR3 protein is CASSPSGETQYF. CDR3 DNA: TGTGCCAGCTCACCGTCAGGGGAGACCCAGTACTTC.

The chain employs TRBV25-1 and TRBJ1-2, with 7 nucleotides matching TRBD1. Per germline, CDR1 MGHDK and CDR2 SYGVNS. The CDR3 covers 14 residues. V lost 2 bases, J lost 2 bases, and 2 bases stayed unmatched. Written as DNA, the CDR3 is TGTGCCAGCAGTGAAAGGGGGCGAAACTATGGCTACACCTTC. Residues: CASSERGRNYGYTF.

J is TRBJ1-5 and V is TRBV28; the D gene is possibly TRBD1 (5 bases). Germline-derived CDR1 and CDR2 are MDHEN and SYDVKM. This CDR3 has 16 amino acids. With 5 bases removed from V and 0 bases from J, the gap between germline ends came to 14 bases. The CDR3 spells CASSTPGGNSNQPQHF. The CDR3 DNA sequence: TGTGCCAGCAGTACTCCCGGGGGTAATAGCAATCAGCCCCAGCATTTT.

The chain links TRBV27 to TRBJ2-5; D might be TRBD1 (5 bases). This CDR3 is 12 amino acids long. CDR1 is MNHEY, CDR2 SMNVEV, per germline (reference sequence). The V end lost 10 bases, the J end lost 2 bases, and 11 bases lay between the germline ends. The CDR3 loop reads CATKGSQETQYF. The CDR3 DNA reads TGTGCCACCAAGGGGTCACAAGAGACCCAGTACTTC.

The genes are TRBV9 and TRBJ2-7, with D unclear. The CDR3 is 13 residues long. V lost 4 bases and J 1 base, leaving 9 bases between the germline ends. Germline-derived CDR1 and CDR2 are SGDLS and YYNGEE. The CDR3 DNA reads TGTGCCAGCAGCCCGACCGCTTCCTACGAGCAGTACTTC. This sequence encodes CASSPTASYEQYF.

The gene calls are TRBV11-2 and TRBJ2-7; TRBD1 matches at 10 bases. V lost 2 bases to trimming and J lost 2 bases; unmatched junction nucleotides: 3. Germline V gene data show CDR1 as SGHAT and CDR2 as FQNNGV. The CDR3 runs 15 residues. CDR3 sequence reads: CASSLYGTGAYEQYF. The CDR3 region has the DNA TGTGCCAGCAGCTTATATGGGACAGGGGCCTACGAGCAGTACTTC. Complete variable domain (other parts from reference TRBV11-2 and TRBJ2-7): EAGVAQSPRYKIIEKRQSVAFWCNPISGHATLYWYQQILGQGPKLLIQFQNNGVVDDSQLPKDRFSAERLKGVDSTLKIQPAKLEDSAVYLCASSLYGTGAYEQYFGPGTRLTVT.

V usage is TRBV7-9 and J usage is TRBJ2-1; D remains unclear. Germline loops: CDR1 SEHNR, CDR2 FQNEAQ (reference sequence). The CDR3 has 10 amino acids. The V gene lost 3 bases and the J gene lost 10 bases, with 4 bases spanning the gap. The CDR3 DNA reads TGTGCCAGCAGCTTTGCCGAGCAGTTCTTC. It codes for CASSFAEQFF.

This chain joins TRBV15 and TRBJ1-2; D is unresolved. Germline V gives CDR1 LNHNV, CDR2 YYDKDF (reference sequence). V dropped 0 bases and J dropped 7 bases, with 15 bases sitting between them. The CDR3 consists of 15 residues. CDR3 sequence reads: CATSRDTPLAGGYTF. CDR3 DNA sequence: TGTGCCACCAGCAGAGATACCCCCCTCGCGGGTGGCTACACCTTC.

The chain couples TRBV15 to TRBJ2-3, with D possibly being TRBD1 or TRBD2 (6 bases each). Trimming removed 4 bases at V and 1 base at J, with 12 bases between. Germline V gene lookup returns CDR1 LNHNV and CDR2 YYDKDF (reference sequence). The CDR3 is made up of 15 amino acids. The CDR3 protein is CATSKGGLGTDTQYF. The CDR3 bases are TGTGCCACCAGCAAGGGGGGATTGGGCACAGATACGCAGTATTTT. Using reference TRBV15 and TRBJ2-3 for the parts outside the CDR3, the full variable domain is DAMVIQNPRYQVTQFGKPVTLSCSQTLNHNVMYWYQQKSSQAPKLLFHYYDKDFNNEADTPDNFQSRRPNTSFCFLDIRSPGLGDTAMYLCATSKGGLGTDTQYFGPGTRLTVL.

The gene calls are TRBV5-1 and TRBJ1-1, with unresolved D. CDR1 and CDR2 from the germline V gene are SGHRS and YFSETQ. V was clipped by 0 bases and J by 2 bases, with 11 bases between them. This CDR3 region has 15 residues. CDR3 nucleotides: TGCGCCAGCAGCTTGGGCCCGGGTTTCAACACTGAAGCTTTCTTT. It is translated as CASSLGPGFNTEAFF.

V gene TRBV27 combines with J gene TRBJ2-7; D is unclear. Deletions cut 5 bases from V and 3 bases from J, with 17 bases between. Per germline, CDR1 MNHEY and CDR2 SMNVEV (reference sequence). CDR3 length: 15 residues. The CDR3 nucleotides are TGTGCCAGCAGTCCCACGGACGGAACCCACTACGAGCAGTACTTC. Protein product: CASSPTDGTHYEQYF.

This clone is classed as medium-sized. The V call is TRBV19, the J call TRBJ1-4, with TRBD1 identical over 9 bases. The CDR3 length is 14 residues. Germline CDR1 reads LNHDA; CDR2 reads SQIVND (reference sequence). The ends lost 6 bases at V and 8 bases at J; junction bases unmatched: 7. CDR3 DNA: TGTGCCAGTAGGACGACAGGGGGAGAAGAAAAACTGTTTTTT. The encoded protein is CASRTTGGEEKLFF. The whole variable domain, remainder taken from reference TRBV19 and TRBJ1-4, is DGGITQSPKYLFRKEGQNVTLSCEQNLNHDAMYWYRQDPGQGLRLIYYSQIVNDFQKGDIAEGYSVSREKKESFPLTVTSAQKNPTAFYLCASRTTGGEEKLFFGSGTQLSVL.

This clone has a single count. The chain employs TRBV4-3 and TRBJ2-5, with TRBD1 matching over 7 bases. V lost 1 base, J lost 1 base, and 3 bases stayed unmatched. CDR3 length: 15 amino acids. CDR1 is LGHNA, CDR2 YSLEER, per germline. The CDR3 DNA sequence: TGCGCCAGCAGCCAAGGACGGGACAGCCAAGAGACCCAGTACTTC. This encodes CASSQGRDSQETQYF.

The chain couples TRBV19 to TRBJ2-3; 7 positions agree with TRBD2. CDR1 is LNHDA and CDR2 is SQIVND in the germline V gene (reference sequence). This CDR3 has 16 amino acids. The ends lost 3 bases at V and 6 bases at J; junction bases unmatched: 12. In DNA, the CDR3 is TGTGCCAGTAGTATCAACGCTGGGGGGGTCGGGGATACGCAGTATTTT. It encodes CASSINAGGVGDTQYF. Together with reference TRBV19 and TRBJ2-3, the CDR3 gives the full variable domain: DGGITQSPKYLFRKEGQNVTLSCEQNLNHDAMYWYRQDPGQGLRLIYYSQIVNDFQKGDIAEGYSVSREKKESFPLTVTSAQKNPTAFYLCASSINAGGVGDTQYFGPGTRLTVL.

This clone has a handful of counts. The chain has TRBV5-1 and TRBJ1-1, with TRBD1 matching 7 bases. The trim removed 4 bases at V and 10 bases at J, leaving 13 bases unmatched. Germline V gene data show CDR1 as SGHRS and CDR2 as YFSETQ. The CDR3 is 14 amino acids. As DNA, the CDR3 is TGCGCCAGCAGCAACATGGGCCTTCAGGGGGGAGCTTTCTTT. This gives the protein CASSNMGLQGGAFF.

The chain couples TRBV27 to TRBJ2-7; no firm D call. From germline, CDR1 is MNHEY and CDR2 SMNVEV (reference sequence). The V end lost 4 bases, the J end lost 6 bases, and 16 bases lay between the germline ends. This CDR3 is built from 14 residues. The CDR3 nucleotides are TGTGCCAGCAGTTCCCCATCCCGCCCCGGCGAGCAGTACTTC. Amino acid sequence: CASSSPSRPGEQYF.

The chain links TRBV2 to TRBJ1-1; D perhaps matches TRBD1 (5 bases). In germline, CDR1 is SNHLY, CDR2 FYNNEI. V was cut by 7 bases and J by 4 bases, with 31 bases left in between. The CDR3 extends over 19 amino acids. The CDR3 DNA is TGTGCCAGCATCCCCTTAAAAATAGTGGGTGGGACTTTCGGCACTGAAGCTTTCTTT. Translating gives CASIPLKIVGGTFGTEAFF.